This T cell receptor beta chain stems from a study of T cells in Graves' hyperthyroidism and ophthalmopathy. Points from the study as a whole: A model of 13 V-J pairs discriminated ophthalmopathy from stable hyperthyroidism.

Newly diagnosed patients aged 18 to 65 had hyperthyroidism of under 2 months' duration. Exclusions: uncontrolled infection, other autoimmune disease, pregnancy, lactation. The TCR beta CDR3 regions underwent amplification using RNA transcripts as the source. The TCR CDR3 was amplified in a first-round RT-PCR using the HTBI primer set. TCRdb processed the multiplex PCR reads anew with MiXCR; each CDR3 protein has one entry. The sample has 560,000 or so distinct CDR3 sequences, more than 45% seen once; the top ten hold nearly 8.5%. This clonotype came up many times. Its antigen is currently unknown. This CDR3 has 15 amino acids. The V and J ends lost 5 bases and 7 bases, in that order; junction bases with no gene match: 8.

The rearrangement joins TRBV12-3 or TRBV12-4 to TRBJ1-6, with 7 bases matching TRBD1. The source of this sequence is a woman aged 18-29 years with Graves' hyperthyroidism. Sample: peripheral blood or thyroid tissue (not recorded which). The CDR3 loop reads CASSLRTGLNSPLHF. The CDR3 DNA is TGTGCCAGCAGTCTCCGGACAGGTTTGAATTCACCCCTCCACTTT.